Sequencing of this T cell receptor beta chain was carried out in a study of human T cells and chemical hapten exposure. As to time point: patch test 2, 6 weeks after DPC sensitization. Treatment specified: therapeutic diphenylcyclopropenone sensitization with weekly scalp DPC. Study-level points and caveats: Those TCRs sitting above 1 in 1000 frequency stayed the same with DPC sensitization. PT1 expanded TCR counts and patch test score were linked, and their correlation was positive.

Each CDR3 protein gets one entry after TCRdb re-called the RACE reads with MiXCR. The table records 140,000 or so distinct CDR3 sequences, 10% to 15% of them present only once. CDR3 size: 14 residues. Trimming removed 6 bases from V and 2 bases from J, with 11 bases in between. The V gene's germline CDR1 is MNHNS and CDR2 SASEGT. Remarks on this clonotype: As yet, its antigen is unknown.

The chain has TRBV6-1 and TRBJ1-3; D not resolved. Sequenced here: whole blood, sampled in connection with sensitization to the hapten diphenylcyclopropenone (DPC). The clonotype comes from a woman aged 45-65 years with alopecia areata. Some clones in this sample may be carry-over from other donors' samples. CDR3 in amino acids: CASRTEGAGNTIYF. CDR3 in DNA: TGTGCCAGCAGGACGGAGGGTGCTGGAAACACCATATATTTT.